The entry below describes one T cell receptor beta chain. This clone showed up just once. Its target antigen remains unknown. Base qualities are missing; no much larger clone stands one base away. The germline V gene yields SQVTM for CDR1 and ANQGSEA for CDR2. The junction shows trimming of 4 bases on V and 3 bases on J, plus 10 bases between the germline ends. The CDR3, cysteine through phenylalanine, is 12 amino acids long. Only CDR3 DNA is held: 36 bases, read in frame from base 1. TCRbeta CDR3 regions were profiled with the immunoSEQ Assay using bias-controlled multiplex PCR amplification of genomic DNA. Turning to the authors' computational methods: The absolute abundance of each unique TCRbeta CDR3 region was quantified after sequences were collapsed and filtered. Differential abundance was tested with two models: a binomial (Fisher-equivalent) model and a beta-binomial model that adds time-dependent variance fitted from healthy donors. Clones with fewer than 5 combined templates were removed, and differential abundance was called for clones with a Benjamini-Hochberg FDR below 0.01. In the beta-binomial model, variance was expressed as a function of the total template count across the two samples, in the form v = (b*log(k)+a)^2. TCRdb retrieved this table from immuneACCESS and kept in-frame rearrangements only. Not all clones are present; in checked studies, unresolved V genes account for under half, and no reason is known for the remainder. From that table come the V and J calls and clone size; the DNA was used to work out D and trimming. The sample table records some 95,000 clones; approximately 84% of these occur just once. Of the sample, 5.6% is held by the ten largest clones.

This sample stems from a study of identifying expanded T cells in peripheral blood (dated by TCRdb to about 2019). Describing the broader study: Four technical replicates, made by sequencing separate aliquots from the same pool of genomic DNA, were compared pairwise.

General study outcomes and caveats: The beta-binomial model significantly reduced the number of clones called differentially abundant and the false-positive rate across all healthy-donor time intervals. The authors expected that over much longer intervals, such as months to years, biological variance in healthy repertoires might increase even further. The binomial model flagged around 1.2 differentially abundant clones between technical replicates but 15 to 17 over around 2 weeks and approximately 18 over around four weeks. In all healthy donors, the variance in clone template counts between samples taken 2 to 3 weeks apart rose significantly as total template count increased.

No immune events such as infections were documented for the healthy donors during the collection period. To calibrate time-dependent variance in a beta-binomial model of T-cell clone differential abundance, blood repertoires from healthy donors were used as a training cohort. The training cohort comprised approximately 10 healthy donors, 3 female and 7 male. On average the donors were 43 years old, and their ages spanned about 29 to 65 years. Obtained from a commercial supplier, whole blood was collected from each healthy donor at three time points set around 2 weeks apart. For immunosequencing, genomic DNA was extracted from unsorted whole blood.

Sequenced: blood. The chain is encoded by TRBV29-1 joined to TRBJ2-7; the D gene cannot be resolved reliably. The clonotype originates from a person between 18 and 69 years old in good health. The CDR3 is CSVGLWGYEQYF. In nucleotide form, the sequence is TGCAGCGTTGGTCTTTGGGGCTACGAGCAGTACTTC.